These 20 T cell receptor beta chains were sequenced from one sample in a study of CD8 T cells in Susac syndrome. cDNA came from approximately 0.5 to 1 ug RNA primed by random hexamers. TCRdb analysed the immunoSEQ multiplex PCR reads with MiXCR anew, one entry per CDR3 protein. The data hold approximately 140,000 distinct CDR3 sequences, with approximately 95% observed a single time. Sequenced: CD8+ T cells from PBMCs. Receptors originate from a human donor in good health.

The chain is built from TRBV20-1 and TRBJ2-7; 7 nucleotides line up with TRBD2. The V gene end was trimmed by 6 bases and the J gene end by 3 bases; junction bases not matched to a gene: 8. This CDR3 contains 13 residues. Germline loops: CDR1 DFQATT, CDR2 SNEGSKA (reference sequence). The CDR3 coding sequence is TGCAGTGCAGAAAAAGCGGGGTTCTACGAGCAGTACTTC. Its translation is CSAEKAGFYEQYF.

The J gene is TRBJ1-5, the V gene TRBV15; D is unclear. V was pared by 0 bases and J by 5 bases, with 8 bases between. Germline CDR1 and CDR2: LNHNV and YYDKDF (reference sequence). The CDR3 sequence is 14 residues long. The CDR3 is CATSRDASDQPQHF. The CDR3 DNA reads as TGTGCCACCAGCAGAGATGCGTCGGATCAGCCCCAGCATTTT.

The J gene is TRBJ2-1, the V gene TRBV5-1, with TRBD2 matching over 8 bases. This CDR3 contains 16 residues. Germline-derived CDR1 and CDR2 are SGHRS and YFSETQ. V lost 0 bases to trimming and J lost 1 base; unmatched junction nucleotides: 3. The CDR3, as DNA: TGCGCCAGCAGCTTGGGACTAGCGTATTCCTACAATGAGCAGTTCTTC. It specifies CASSLGLAYSYNEQFF.

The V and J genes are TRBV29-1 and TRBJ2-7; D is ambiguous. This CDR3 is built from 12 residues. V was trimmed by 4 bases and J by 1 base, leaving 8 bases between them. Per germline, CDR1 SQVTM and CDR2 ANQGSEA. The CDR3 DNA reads TGCAGCGTTGTTGGGATTTCCTACGAGCAGTACTTC. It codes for CSVVGISYEQYF.

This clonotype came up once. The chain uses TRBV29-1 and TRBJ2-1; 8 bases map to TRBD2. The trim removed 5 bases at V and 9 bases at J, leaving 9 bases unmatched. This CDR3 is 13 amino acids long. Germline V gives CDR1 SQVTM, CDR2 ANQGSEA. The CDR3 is CSVWGREDIEQFF. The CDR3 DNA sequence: TGCAGCGTTTGGGGGCGGGAGGACATTGAGCAGTTCTTC.

CDR3 DNA sequence: TGTGCCAGCAGTTTGACACCCTCCTACAATGAGCAGTTCTTC. It encodes CASSLTPSYNEQFF. The rearrangement links TRBV28 to TRBJ2-1, with no clear D. This CDR3 has 14 residues. V lost 3 bases and J 0 bases, leaving 6 bases between the germline ends. Germline values: CDR1 MDHEN, CDR2 SYDVKM.

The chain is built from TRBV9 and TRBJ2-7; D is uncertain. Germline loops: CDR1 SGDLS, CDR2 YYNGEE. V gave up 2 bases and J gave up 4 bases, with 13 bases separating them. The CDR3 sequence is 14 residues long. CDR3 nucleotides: TGTGCCAGCAGCGTTGGGCCCCCGGTTTACGAGCAGTACTTC. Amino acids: CASSVGPPVYEQYF.

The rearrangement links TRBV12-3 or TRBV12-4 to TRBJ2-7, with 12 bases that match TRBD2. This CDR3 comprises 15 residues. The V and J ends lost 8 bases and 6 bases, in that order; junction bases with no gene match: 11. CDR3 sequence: CASSLAGGPELEQYF. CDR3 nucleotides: TGTGCCAGCTCTCTAGCGGGAGGGCCGGAGCTCGAGCAGTACTTC.

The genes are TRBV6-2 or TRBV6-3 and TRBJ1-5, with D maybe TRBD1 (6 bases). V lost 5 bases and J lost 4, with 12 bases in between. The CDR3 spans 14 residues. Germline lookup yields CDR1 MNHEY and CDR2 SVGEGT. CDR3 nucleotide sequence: TGTGCCAGCAGTCCCCTGGACAGAAATCAGCCCCAGCATTTT. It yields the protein CASSPLDRNQPQHF.

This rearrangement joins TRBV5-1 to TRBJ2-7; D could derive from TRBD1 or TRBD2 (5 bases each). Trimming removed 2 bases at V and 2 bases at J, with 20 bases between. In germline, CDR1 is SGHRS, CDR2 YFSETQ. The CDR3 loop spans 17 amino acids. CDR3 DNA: TGCGCCAGCAGCTTTACAAGGGACCAAAAATTCGCCTACGAGCAGTACTTC. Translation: CASSFTRDQKFAYEQYF.

This CDR3 reads CASSHEAKGADTQYF. CDR3 bases: TGTGCCAGCAGCCACGAGGCAAAAGGGGCAGATACGCAGTATTTT. The genes are TRBV9 and TRBJ2-3, with D possibly being TRBD1 (5 bases). V was trimmed by 4 bases and J by 4 bases, leaving 16 bases between them. The germline CDR1 and CDR2 sequences are SGDLS and YYNGEE. The CDR3 spans 15 residues.

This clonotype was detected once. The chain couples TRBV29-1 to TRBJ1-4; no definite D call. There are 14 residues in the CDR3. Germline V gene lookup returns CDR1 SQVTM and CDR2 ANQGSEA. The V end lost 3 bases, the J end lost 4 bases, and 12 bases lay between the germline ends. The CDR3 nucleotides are TGCAGCGTTGAGGCAGGAACGGGTAATGAAAAACTGTTTTTT. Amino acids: CSVEAGTGNEKLFF. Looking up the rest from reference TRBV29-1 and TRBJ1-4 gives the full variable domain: SAVISQKPSRDICQRGTSLTIQCQVDSQVTMMFWYRQQPGQSLTLIATANQGSEATYESGFVIDKFPISRPNLTFSTLTVSNMSPEDSSIYLCSVEAGTGNEKLFFGSGTQLSVL.

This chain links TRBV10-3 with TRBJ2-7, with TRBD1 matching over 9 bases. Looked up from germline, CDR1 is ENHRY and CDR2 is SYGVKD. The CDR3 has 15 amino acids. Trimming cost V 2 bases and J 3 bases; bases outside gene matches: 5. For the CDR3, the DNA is TGTGCCATCAGTGAGCCGGGACAGGGCCACTACGAGCAGTACTTC. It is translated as CAISEPGQGHYEQYF.

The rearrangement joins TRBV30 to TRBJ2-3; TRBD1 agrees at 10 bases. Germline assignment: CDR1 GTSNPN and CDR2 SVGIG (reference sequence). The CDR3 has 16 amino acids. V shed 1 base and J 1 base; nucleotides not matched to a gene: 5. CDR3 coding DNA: TGTGCCTGGAGTGGCACCGGGACAGGGGGCACAGATACGCAGTATTTT. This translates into CAWSGTGTGGTDTQYF.

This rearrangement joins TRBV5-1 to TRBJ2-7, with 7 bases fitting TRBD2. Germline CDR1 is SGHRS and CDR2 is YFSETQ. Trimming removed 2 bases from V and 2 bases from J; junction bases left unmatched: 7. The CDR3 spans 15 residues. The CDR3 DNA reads TGCGCCAGCAGCTTCGGCCTAGCGGAGACCTACGAGCAGTACTTC. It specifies CASSFGLAETYEQYF. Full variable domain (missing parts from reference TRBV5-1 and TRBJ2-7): KAGVTQTPRYLIKTRGQQVTLSCSPISGHRSVSWYQQTPGQGLQFLFEYFSETQRNKGNFPGRFSGRQFSNSRSEMNVSTLELGDSALYLCASSFGLAETYEQYFGPGTRLTVT.

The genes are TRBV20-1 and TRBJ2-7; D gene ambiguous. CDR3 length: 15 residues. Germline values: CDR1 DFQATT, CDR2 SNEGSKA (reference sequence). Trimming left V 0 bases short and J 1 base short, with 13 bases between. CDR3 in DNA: TGCAGTGCTAGAGATTCGAGCGACCCATCCTACGAGCAGTACTTC. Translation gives CSARDSSDPSYEQYF.

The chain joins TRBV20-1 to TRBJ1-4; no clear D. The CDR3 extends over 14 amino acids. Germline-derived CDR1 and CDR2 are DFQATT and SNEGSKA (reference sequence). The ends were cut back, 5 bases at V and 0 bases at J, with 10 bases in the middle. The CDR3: CSAVVTATNEKLFF. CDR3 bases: TGCAGTGCTGTGGTGACCGCAACTAATGAAAAACTGTTTTTT.

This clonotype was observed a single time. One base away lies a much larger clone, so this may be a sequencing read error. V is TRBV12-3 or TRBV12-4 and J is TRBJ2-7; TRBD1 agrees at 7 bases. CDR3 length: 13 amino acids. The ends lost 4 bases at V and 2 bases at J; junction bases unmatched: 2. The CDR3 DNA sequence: TGTGCCAGCAGTTGGGGACAGACCTACGAGCAGTACTTC. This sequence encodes CASSWGQTYEQYF.

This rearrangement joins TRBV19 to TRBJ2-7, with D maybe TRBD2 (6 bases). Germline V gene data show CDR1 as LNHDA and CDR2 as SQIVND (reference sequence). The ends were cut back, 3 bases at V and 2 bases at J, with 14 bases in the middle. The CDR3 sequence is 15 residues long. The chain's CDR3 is CASSIGKAGPYEQYF. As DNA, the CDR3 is TGTGCCAGTAGTATCGGAAAGGCGGGACCCTACGAGCAGTACTTC.

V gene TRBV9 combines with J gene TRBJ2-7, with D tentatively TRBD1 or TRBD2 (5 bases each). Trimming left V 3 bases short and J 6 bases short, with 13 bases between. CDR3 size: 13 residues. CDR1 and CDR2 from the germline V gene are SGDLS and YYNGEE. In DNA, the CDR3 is TGTGCCAGCAGCGCTCACCAGAGGGGCGAGCAGTACTTC. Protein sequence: CASSAHQRGEQYF. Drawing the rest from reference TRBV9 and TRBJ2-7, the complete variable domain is DSGVTQTPKHLITATGQRVTLRCSPRSGDLSVYWYQQSLDQGLQFLIQYYNGEERAKGNILERFSAQQFPDLHSELNLSSLELGDSALYFCASSAHQRGEQYFGPGTRLTVT.